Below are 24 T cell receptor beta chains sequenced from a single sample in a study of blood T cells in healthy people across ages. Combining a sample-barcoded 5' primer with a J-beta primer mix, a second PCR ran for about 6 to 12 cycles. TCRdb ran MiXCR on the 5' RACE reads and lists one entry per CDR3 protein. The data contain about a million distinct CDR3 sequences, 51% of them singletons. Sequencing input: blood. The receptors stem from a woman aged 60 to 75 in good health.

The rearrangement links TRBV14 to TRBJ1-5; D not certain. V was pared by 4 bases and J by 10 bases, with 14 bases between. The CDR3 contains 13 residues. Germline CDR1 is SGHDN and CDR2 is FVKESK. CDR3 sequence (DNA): TGTGCCAGCAGCCGCGGTATAGATCTTCCCCAGCATTTT. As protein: CASSRGIDLPQHF.

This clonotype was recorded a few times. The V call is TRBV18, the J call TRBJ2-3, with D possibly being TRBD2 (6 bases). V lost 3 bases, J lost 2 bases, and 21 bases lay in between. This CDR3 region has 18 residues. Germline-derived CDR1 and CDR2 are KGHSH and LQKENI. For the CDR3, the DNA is TGTGCCAGCTCACCGCCGATCTTACTAGCCGCGTTCACAGATACGCAGTATTTT. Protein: CASSPPILLAAFTDTQYF.

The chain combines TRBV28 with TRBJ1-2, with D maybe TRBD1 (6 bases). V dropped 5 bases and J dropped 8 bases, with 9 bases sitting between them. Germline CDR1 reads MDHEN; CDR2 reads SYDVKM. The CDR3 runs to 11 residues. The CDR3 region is CASSHREGYTF. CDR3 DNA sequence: TGTGCCAGCAGTCACAGGGAAGGCTACACCTTC.

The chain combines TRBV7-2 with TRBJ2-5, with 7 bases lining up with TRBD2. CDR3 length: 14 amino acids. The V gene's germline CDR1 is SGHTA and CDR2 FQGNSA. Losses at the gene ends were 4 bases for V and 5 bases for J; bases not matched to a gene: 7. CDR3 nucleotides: TGTGCCAGCAGCTCCGTAAGCGGGGTGGAGACCCAGTACTTC. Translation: CASSSVSGVETQYF.

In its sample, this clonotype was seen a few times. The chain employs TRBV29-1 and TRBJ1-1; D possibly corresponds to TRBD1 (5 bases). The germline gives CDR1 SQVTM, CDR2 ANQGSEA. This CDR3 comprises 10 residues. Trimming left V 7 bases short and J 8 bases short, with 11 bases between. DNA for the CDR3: TGCAGCGGCGGCCCAGGGGAAGCTTTCTTT. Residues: CSGGPGEAFF. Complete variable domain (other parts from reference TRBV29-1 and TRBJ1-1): SAVISQKPSRDICQRGTSLTIQCQVDSQVTMMFWYRQQPGQSLTLIATANQGSEATYESGFVIDKFPISRPNLTFSTLTVSNMSPEDSSIYLCSGGPGEAFFGQGTRLTVV.

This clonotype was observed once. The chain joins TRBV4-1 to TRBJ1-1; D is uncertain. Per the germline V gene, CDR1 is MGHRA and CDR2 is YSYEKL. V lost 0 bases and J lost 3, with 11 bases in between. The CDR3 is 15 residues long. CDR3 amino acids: CASSQDLGAYTEAFF. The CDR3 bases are TGCGCCAGCAGCCAAGACCTGGGCGCTTACACTGAAGCTTTCTTT.

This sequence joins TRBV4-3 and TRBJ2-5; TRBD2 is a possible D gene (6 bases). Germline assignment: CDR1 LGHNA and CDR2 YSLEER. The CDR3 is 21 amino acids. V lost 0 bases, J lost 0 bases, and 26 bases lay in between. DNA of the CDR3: TGCGCCAGCAGCCAAGATTTCGAGACTAGTCGTGTAGTCCCGTACCAAGAGACCCAGTACTTC. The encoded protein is CASSQDFETSRVVPYQETQYF.

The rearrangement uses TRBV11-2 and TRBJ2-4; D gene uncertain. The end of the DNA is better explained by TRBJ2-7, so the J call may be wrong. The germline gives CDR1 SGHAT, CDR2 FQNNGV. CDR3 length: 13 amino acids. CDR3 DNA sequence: TGTGCCAGCAGCTTGTTGACATTAGGCGAGCAGTACTTC. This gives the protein CASSLLTLGEQYF.

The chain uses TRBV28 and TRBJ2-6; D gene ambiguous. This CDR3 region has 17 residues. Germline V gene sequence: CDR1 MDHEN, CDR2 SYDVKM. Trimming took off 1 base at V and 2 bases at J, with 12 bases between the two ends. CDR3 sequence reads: CASSLSTDVAGANVLTF. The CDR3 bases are TGTGCCAGCAGTTTATCCACAGATGTGGCTGGGGCCAACGTCCTGACTTTC.

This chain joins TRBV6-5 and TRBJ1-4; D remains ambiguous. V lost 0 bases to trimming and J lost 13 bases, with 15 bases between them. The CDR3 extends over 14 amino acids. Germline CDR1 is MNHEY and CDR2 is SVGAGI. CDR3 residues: CASSYSASDKRLFF. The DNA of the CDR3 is TGTGCCAGCAGTTACTCGGCGTCTGACAAACGACTGTTTTTT.

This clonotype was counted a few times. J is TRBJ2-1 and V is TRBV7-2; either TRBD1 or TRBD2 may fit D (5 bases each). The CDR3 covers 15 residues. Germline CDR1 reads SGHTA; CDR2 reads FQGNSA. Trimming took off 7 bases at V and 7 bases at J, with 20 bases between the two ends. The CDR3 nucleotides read TGTGCCAGCAACCGGCGGGTCCAGGGATGGAATGAGCAGTTCTTC. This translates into CASNRRVQGWNEQFF.

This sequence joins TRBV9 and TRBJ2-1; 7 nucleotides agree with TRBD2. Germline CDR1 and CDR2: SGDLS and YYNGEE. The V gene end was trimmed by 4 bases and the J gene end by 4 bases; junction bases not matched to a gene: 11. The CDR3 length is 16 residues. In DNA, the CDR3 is TGTGCCAGCAGCATCTTCGGGAGCGGGACGTACAATGAGCAGTTCTTC. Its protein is CASSIFGSGTYNEQFF.

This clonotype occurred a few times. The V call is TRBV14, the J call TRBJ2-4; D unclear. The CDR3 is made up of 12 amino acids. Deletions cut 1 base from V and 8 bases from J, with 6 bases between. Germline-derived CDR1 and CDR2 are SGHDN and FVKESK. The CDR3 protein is CASSQGSYIQYF. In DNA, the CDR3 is TGTGCCAGCAGCCAAGGTTCATACATTCAGTACTTC.

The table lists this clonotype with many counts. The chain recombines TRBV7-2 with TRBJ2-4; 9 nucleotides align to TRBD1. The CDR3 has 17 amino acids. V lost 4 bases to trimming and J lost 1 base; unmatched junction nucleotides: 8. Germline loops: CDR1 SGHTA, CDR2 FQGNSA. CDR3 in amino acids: CASSWTGTGKAKNIQYF. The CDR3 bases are TGTGCCAGCAGCTGGACCGGGACAGGGAAGGCCAAAAACATTCAGTACTTC.

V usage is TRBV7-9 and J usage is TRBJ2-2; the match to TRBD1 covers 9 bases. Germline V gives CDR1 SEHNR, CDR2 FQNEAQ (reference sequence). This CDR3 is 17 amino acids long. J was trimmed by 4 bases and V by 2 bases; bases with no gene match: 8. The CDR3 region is CASSLIGTGYTTGELFF. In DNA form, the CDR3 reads TGTGCCAGCAGCTTAATCGGGACAGGGTACACCACCGGGGAGCTGTTTTTT.

CDR3 residues: CASSNQAQGYNSPLHF. The DNA of the CDR3 is TGTGCCAGCAGCAATCAAGCACAGGGATATAATTCACCCCTCCACTTT. V and J are TRBV6-6 and TRBJ1-6; a possible D gene is TRBD1 (6 bases). Between the trimmed V and J ends, which lost 6 bases and 4 bases, there was a span of 16 bases. Germline assignment: CDR1 MNHNY and CDR2 SVGAGI (reference sequence). The CDR3 length is 16 residues.

CDR3 sequence reads: CAISDNGGSTDTQYF. Written as DNA, the CDR3 is TGTGCCATCAGTGACAATGGCGGGAGCACAGATACGCAGTATTTT. V gene TRBV10-3 combines with J gene TRBJ2-3; TRBD2 is a possible D gene (5 bases). CDR1 ENHRY and CDR2 SYGVKD come from the germline V gene. Trimming removed 3 bases from V and 0 bases from J, with 10 bases in between. There are 15 residues in the CDR3.

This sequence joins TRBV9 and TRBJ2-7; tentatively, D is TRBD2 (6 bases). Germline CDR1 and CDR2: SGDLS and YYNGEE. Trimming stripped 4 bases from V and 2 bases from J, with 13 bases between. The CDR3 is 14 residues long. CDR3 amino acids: CASSPSSGTYEQYF. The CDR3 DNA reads TGTGCCAGCAGCCCAAGTAGCGGTACCTACGAGCAGTACTTC. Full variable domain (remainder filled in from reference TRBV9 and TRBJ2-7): DSGVTQTPKHLITATGQRVTLRCSPRSGDLSVYWYQQSLDQGLQFLIQYYNGEERAKGNILERFSAQQFPDLHSELNLSSLELGDSALYFCASSPSSGTYEQYFGPGTRLTVT.

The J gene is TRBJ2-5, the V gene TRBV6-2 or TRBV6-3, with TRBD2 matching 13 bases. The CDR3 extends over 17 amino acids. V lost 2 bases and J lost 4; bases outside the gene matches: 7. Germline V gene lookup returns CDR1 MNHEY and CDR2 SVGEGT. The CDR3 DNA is TGTGCCAGCAGTTACGGAGGGGGACTAGCGGGATCAGAGACCCAGTACTTC. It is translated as CASSYGGGLAGSETQYF.

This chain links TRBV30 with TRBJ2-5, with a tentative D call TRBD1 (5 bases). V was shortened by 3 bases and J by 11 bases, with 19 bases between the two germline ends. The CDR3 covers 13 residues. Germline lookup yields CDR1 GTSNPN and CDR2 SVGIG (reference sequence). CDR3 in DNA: TGTGCCTGGAGAACAGACAGAGGCAATGAGCAGTACTTC. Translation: CAWRTDRGNEQYF.

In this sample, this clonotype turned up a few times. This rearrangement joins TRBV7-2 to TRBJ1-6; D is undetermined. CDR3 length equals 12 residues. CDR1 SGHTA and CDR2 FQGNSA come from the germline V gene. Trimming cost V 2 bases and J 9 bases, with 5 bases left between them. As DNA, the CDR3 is TGTGCCAGCAGCTTAAGGGCTTCACCCCTCCACTTT. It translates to CASSLRASPLHF.

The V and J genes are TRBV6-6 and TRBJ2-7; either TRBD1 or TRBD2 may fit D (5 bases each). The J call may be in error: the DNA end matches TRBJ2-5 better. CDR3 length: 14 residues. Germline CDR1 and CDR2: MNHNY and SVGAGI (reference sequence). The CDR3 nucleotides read TGTGCCAGCAGACCCGACGGGGCTGAGGGGACCCAGTACTTC. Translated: CASRPDGAEGTQYF.

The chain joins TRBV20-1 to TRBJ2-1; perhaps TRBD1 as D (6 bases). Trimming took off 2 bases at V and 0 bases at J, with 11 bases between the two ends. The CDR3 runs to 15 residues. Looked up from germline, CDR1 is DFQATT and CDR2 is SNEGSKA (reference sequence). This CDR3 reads CSARSQGGSYNEQFF. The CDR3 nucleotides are TGCAGTGCTAGATCTCAAGGGGGCTCCTACAATGAGCAGTTCTTC.

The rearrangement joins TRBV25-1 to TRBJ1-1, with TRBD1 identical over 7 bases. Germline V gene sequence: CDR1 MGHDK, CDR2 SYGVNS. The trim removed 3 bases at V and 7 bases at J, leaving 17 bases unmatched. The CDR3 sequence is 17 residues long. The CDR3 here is CASSDSAGGRGLIEAFF. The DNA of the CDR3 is TGTGCCAGCAGTGATTCCGCCGGGGGCAGGGGGTTAATTGAAGCTTTCTTT. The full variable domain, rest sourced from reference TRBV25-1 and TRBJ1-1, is EADIYQTPRYLVIGTGKKITLECSQTMGHDKMYWYQQDPGMELHLIHYSYGVNSTEKGDLSSESTVSRIRTEHFPLTLESARPSHTSQYLCASSDSAGGRGLIEAFFGQGTRLTVV.